This is a list of T cell receptor beta chains from one sample in a study of blood T cell repertoires in COVID-19. Libraries were prepared by immunoSEQ multiplex PCR; TCRdb keeps only in-frame clonotypes and omits some of them. The repertoire holds some 490,000 clones, with around 85% as singletons. The sample comprised peripheral blood. The receptors stem from a human donor in a cohort sampled during active COVID-19. The CDR3 runs from the conserved cysteine through the conserved F or W. The order of the fields is V gene, D gene, CDR3 length, clone size, J gene, CDR3 DNA, CDR3 protein. D genes are given only for firm matches. Clone size is stated in some rows and not others, as once, few, many or a class when expanded.

TRBV25-1,-,16,-,TRBJ1-3,TGTGCCAGCAGTGAATCTATCTGGAGCTCTGGAAACACCATATATTTT,CASSESIWSSGNTIYF
TRBV3-1/TRBV3-2,TRBD2,17,once,TRBJ2-1,TGTGCCAGCAGCGTGGGACTAGCTGACGGTCTCTACAATGAGCAGTTCTTC,CASSVGLADGLYNEQFF
TRBV5-1,TRBD1,11,once,TRBJ1-1,TGCGCCAGCAGCTTCGACAGGGAGTATTTCTTT,CASSFDREYFF
TRBV27,-,11,-,TRBJ2-7,TGTGCCGACCGGGGTCCCTACGAGCAGTACTTC,CADRGPYEQYF
TRBV15,-,14,-,TRBJ1-1,TGTGCCACCAGCAGAGAACTACAGGGAGCTGAAGCTTTCTTT,CATSRELQGAEAFF
TRBV18,TRBD1,14,-,TRBJ2-2,TGTGCCAGCTCACCGACGGACAGGGGCGAGGAGCTGTTTTTT,CASSPTDRGEELFF
TRBV7-6,TRBD2,20,-,TRBJ2-2,TGTGCCAGCAGCTCCTTGGGACTAGCGGGAGGGCCAAGGGACACCGGGGAGCTGTTTTTT,CASSSLGLAGGPRDTGELFF
TRBV6-2/TRBV6-3,TRBD1,16,-,TRBJ1-2,TGTGCCAGCAGTCCGACTGGCGGGACAGCACTTTATGGCTACACCTTC,CASSPTGGTALYGYTF
TRBV6-5,TRBD1,12,-,TRBJ2-3,TGTGCCAGCGTTGGGACAGGGGATACGCAGTATTTT,CASVGTGDTQYF
TRBV28,TRBD1,14,-,TRBJ1-4,TGTGCCAGCAGTACAGGGGGCTTTGAGGAAAAACTGTTTTTT,CASSTGGFEEKLFF
TRBV29-1,TRBD1,15,once,TRBJ1-2,TGCAGCGTTGGGACAGGGACCGGCGGGAGCTATGGCTACACCTTC,CSVGTGTGGSYGYTF
TRBV3-1/TRBV3-2,-,15,-,TRBJ2-5,TGTGCCAGCAGCCAACAGACAGGCCCTCAAGAGACCCAGTACTTC,CASSQQTGPQETQYF
TRBV5-1,-,13,-,TRBJ2-1,TGCGCCAGCAGCTTGGACACCTACAATGAGCAGTTCTTC,CASSLDTYNEQFF
TRBV28,TRBD1,15,once,TRBJ1-2,TGTGCCAGCAGTCCACCCGGGGACAGGACCTATGGCTACACCTTC,CASSPPGDRTYGYTF
TRBV6-6,TRBD2,15,once,TRBJ2-7,TGTGCCAGCAGCCCCGGACTAGCGGGAGTGAACGAGCAGTACTTC,CASSPGLAGVNEQYF
TRBV5-1,-,14,few,TRBJ2-7,TGCGCCAGCAGCTTGGGCCCTGAGAGCTACGAGCAGTACTTC,CASSLGPESYEQYF
TRBV18,TRBD2,15,-,TRBJ2-7,TGTGCCAGCTCCTACCTGACGGGAGGGATCTACGAGCAGTACTTC,CASSYLTGGIYEQYF
TRBV5-1,TRBD2,14,once,TRBJ2-1,TGCGCCACCGGGGAGGGCCTGGCTTCAGACGAGCAGTTCTTC,CATGEGLASDEQFF
TRBV12-3/TRBV12-4,-,13,once,TRBJ2-1,TGTGCCAGCATCCTCAGGGGCCTCAATGAGCAGTTCTTC,CASILRGLNEQFF
TRBV29-1,-,17,-,TRBJ1-4,TGCAGCGTTGAAGGGGGACCAGGGGAGGGTGGCCCTGAAAAACTGTTTTTT,CSVEGGPGEGGPEKLFF
TRBV7-8,TRBD1,13,-,TRBJ1-1,TGTGCCAGCAGCTTAGGCACGACAGGGAAGGCTTTCTTT,CASSLGTTGKAFF
TRBV24-1,TRBD1,16,-,TRBJ1-5,TGTGCCACCAGTGACGGGACAGCCCATAGCAATCAGCCCCAGCATTTT,CATSDGTAHSNQPQHF
TRBV4-2,-,15,-,TRBJ1-2,TGTGCCAGCAGCCAAGATACAGACAGTCCCTACGGCTACACCTTC,CASSQDTDSPYGYTF
TRBV7-3,-,18,-,TRBJ2-6,TGTGCCAGCAGCCGGGGGGGACAGCGCCTCTCTGGGGCCAACGTCCTGACTTTC,CASSRGGQRLSGANVLTF
TRBV6-5,TRBD1,14,-,TRBJ2-5,TGTGCCAGCAGCCGCCGACAGGGCAGGGAGACCCAGTACTTC,CASSRRQGRETQYF
TRBV19,-,16,-,TRBJ2-5,TGTGCCAGTAGTATTACTATGTCACCAGTCCAAGAGACCCAGTACTTC,CASSITMSPVQETQYF
TRBV6-5,TRBD1,14,-,TRBJ1-4,TGTGCCAGCAGACTTGACAGGGGTAATGAAAAACTGTTTTTT,CASRLDRGNEKLFF
TRBV5-1,-,16,few,TRBJ1-6,TGCGCCAGCAGCTTGGAGGTCCAGGGGTTTGATTCACCCCTCCACTTT,CASSLEVQGFDSPLHF
TRBV3-1/TRBV3-2,-,14,-,TRBJ2-5,TGTGCCAGCAGCCAAGGTCTTTCTAAAGAGACCCAGTACTTC,CASSQGLSKETQYF
TRBV19,-,14,-,TRBJ1-3,TGTGCCAGTAGCGATCCTAGCTCTGGAAACACCATATATTTT,CASSDPSSGNTIYF
TRBV7-3,TRBD1,15,-,TRBJ1-1,TGTGCCAGCAGCTTAATCGGGACAGGGGAGGCTGAAGCTTTCTTT,CASSLIGTGEAEAFF
TRBV5-4,TRBD1,13,-,TRBJ1-1,TGTGCAACGACTCAGGGGGCTGACACTGAAGCTTTCTTT,CATTQGADTEAFF
TRBV9,-,17,-,TRBJ2-6,TGTGCCAGCAGCTCTAGCGCCCTAAGCTCTGGGGCCAACGTCCTGACTTTC,CASSSSALSSGANVLTF
TRBV9,TRBD1,17,few,TRBJ1-2,TGTGCCAGCAGCTTCCTGACAGGGACAGAGCGTAACTATGGCTACACCTTC,CASSFLTGTERNYGYTF
TRBV5-1,-,16,few,TRBJ1-3,TGCGCCAGCAGCTCCAAGACAGGCCTCTCTGGAAACACCATATATTTT,CASSSKTGLSGNTIYF
TRBV9,TRBD1,15,-,TRBJ1-2,TGTGCCAGCAGCGACGACAGGGGCGCTAACTATGGCTACACCTTC,CASSDDRGANYGYTF
TRBV11-2,-,14,-,TRBJ2-3,TGTGCCAGCAGCCCTAACCGGGGCACAGATACGCAGTATTTT,CASSPNRGTDTQYF
TRBV6-2/TRBV6-3,-,15,-,TRBJ1-2,TGTGCCAGCAGCCGGAACTACCTAGCTAACTATGGCTACACCTTC,CASSRNYLANYGYTF
TRBV11-2,-,14,-,TRBJ1-1,TGTGCCAGCAGCTTAGCTGGAGGATTTCATGAAGCTTTCTTT,CASSLAGGFHEAFF
TRBV5-1,-,14,-,TRBJ2-2,TGCGCCAGCAGCAAGGGACATACAGACGGGGAGCTGTTTTTT,CASSKGHTDGELFF
TRBV11-2,-,14,-,TRBJ2-7,TGTGCCAGCAGCTTCAGCGCTGTCTCCTACGAGCAGTACTTC,CASSFSAVSYEQYF
TRBV6-2/TRBV6-3,-,14,-,TRBJ1-5,TGTGCCAGCAGTTATCGGGGGAACAATCAGCCCCAGCATTTT,CASSYRGNNQPQHF
TRBV3-1/TRBV3-2,-,13,many,TRBJ2-2,TGTGCCAGCAGCCAAGCGGGAGCCGGGGAGCTGTTTTTT,CASSQAGAGELFF
TRBV6-2/TRBV6-3,-,13,-,TRBJ1-4,TGTGCCAGCAGTTGGACAGAGAATGAAAAACTGTTTTTT,CASSWTENEKLFF
TRBV7-2,TRBD2,16,-,TRBJ2-3,TGTGCCAGCAGCACGGGGACTAGCGGGACTGGAGATACGCAGTATTTT,CASSTGTSGTGDTQYF
TRBV7-9,-,17,-,TRBJ1-4,TGTGCCAGCAGCCCATCCTTAGGGGGTGGACTTAATGAAAAACTGTTTTTT,CASSPSLGGGLNEKLFF
TRBV5-1,TRBD2,14,-,TRBJ2-3,TGCGCCAGCAGACCGACTAGCGGCACAGATACGCAGTATTTT,CASRPTSGTDTQYF
TRBV24-1,-,13,-,TRBJ2-5,TGTGCCACCAGTGAGAACCAGGGGGGGACCCAGTACTTC,CATSENQGGTQYF
TRBV3-1/TRBV3-2,-,13,once,TRBJ1-2,TGTGCCAGCAGCCCCCGTTATCCGGGGAGCTACACCTTC,CASSPRYPGSYTF
TRBV2,-,13,-,TRBJ1-1,TGTGCCAGCAGTGGGGACACGAACACTGAAGCTTTCTTT,CASSGDTNTEAFF
TRBV2,-,17,-,TRBJ1-1,TGTGCCAGCAGTGAAGGTCTAGGGAGTGGGTGGAACACTGAAGCTTTCTTT,CASSEGLGSGWNTEAFF